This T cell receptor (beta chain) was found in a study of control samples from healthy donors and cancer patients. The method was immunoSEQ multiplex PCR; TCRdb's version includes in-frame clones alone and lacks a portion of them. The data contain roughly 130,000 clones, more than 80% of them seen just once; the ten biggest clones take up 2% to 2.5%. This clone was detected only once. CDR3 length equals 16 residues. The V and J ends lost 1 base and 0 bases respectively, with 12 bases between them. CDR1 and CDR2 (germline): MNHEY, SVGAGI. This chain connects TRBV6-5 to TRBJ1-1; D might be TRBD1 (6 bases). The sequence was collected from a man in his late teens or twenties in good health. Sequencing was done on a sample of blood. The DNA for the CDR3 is TGTGCCAGCAGTTACTGGGCAGGGGACTTGAACACTGAAGCTTTCTTT. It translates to CASSYWAGDLNTEAFF.